This TCR beta chain was profiled in a study of PD-1 blockade in classical Hodgkin lymphoma. About the study: Patients in the cohort were put on intravenous nivolumab, 3 mg/kg every 2 weeks. Regarding the study as a whole: Relative to healthy donors, newly diagnosed patients reportedly had lower baseline TCR diversity, which was reported as lower still in relapsed/refractory patients. With CD4+ cells, TCR diversity rose significantly by C4D1, but not with CD8+ cells. Complete responders' baseline diversity resembled that of newly diagnosed patients.

A word on this clone: As yet, its antigen is unknown.

CDR3 length equals 14 residues. V shed 4 bases and J 5 bases; nucleotides not matched to a gene: 8. The germline V gene encodes CDR1 SGHTS and CDR2 YDEGEE. The repertoire was sequenced with immunoSEQ multiplex PCR; TCRdb's copy has only in-frame clones and lacks some. The sample shows over 80,000 clones, about nine tenths of them seen only once. Exposure to brentuximab vedotin varied, and each patient had relapsed following autologous stem cell transplantation. The sequence derives from a human donor with classical Hodgkin lymphoma. This specimen consisted of peripheral blood mononuclear cells (PBMCs), obtained at baseline. The V gene is TRBV5-8, the J gene TRBJ1-2; 7 bases are a match to TRBD1. The CDR3 is CASSGREQGYGYTF. The CDR3 DNA follows: TGTGCCAGCAGCGGCCGAGAACAGGGGTATGGCTACACCTTC. Together with reference TRBV5-8 and TRBJ1-2, the CDR3 gives the full variable domain: EAGVTQSPTHLIKTRGQQATLRCSPISGHTSVYWYQQALGLGLQFLLWYDEGEERNRGNFPPRFSGRQFPNYSSELNVNALELEDSALYLCASSGREQGYGYTFGSGTRLTVV.